Each of the 18 T cell receptor beta chains below was sequenced from the same sample in a study of PD-L1 blockade in urothelial cancer. Profiled with immunoSEQ multiplex PCR; TCRdb holds only in-frame clones, not every one. The table includes about 76,000 clones, approximately 90% detected once. Documented time point: peripheral blood 6 weeks after treatment start. The material was PBMCs, obtained around atezolizumab (anti-PD-L1) treatment. These receptors all stem from a woman aged 80 or over with urothelial cancer.

The chain couples TRBV5-4 to TRBJ2-7; D is possibly TRBD2 (6 bases). Trimming took 3 bases from V and 1 from J, leaving 20 bases between them. There are 17 residues in the CDR3. Germline V gene sequence: CDR1 SGHNT, CDR2 YYREEE (reference sequence). The CDR3, as DNA: TGTGCCAGCAGCTATGATACCCCCGGGGGAAAATCCTACGAGCAGTACTTC. Protein: CASSYDTPGGKSYEQYF.

This sequence joins TRBV6-5 and TRBJ1-4, with 7 bases matching TRBD1. This CDR3 region has 15 residues. The ends lost 8 bases at V and 0 bases at J; junction bases unmatched: 6. The germline V gene encodes CDR1 MNHEY and CDR2 SVGAGI. The DNA for the CDR3 is TGTGCCAGCGGCCGACAGGGAACAACTAATGAAAAACTGTTTTTT. Amino acid sequence: CASGRQGTTNEKLFF.

The J gene is TRBJ1-3, the V gene TRBV5-1; D not certain. Trimming stripped 0 bases from V and 0 bases from J, with 7 bases between. From germline, CDR1 is SGHRS and CDR2 YFSETQ. This CDR3 comprises 15 residues. The CDR3 nucleotides read TGCGCCAGCAGCTTGGACTCTCGCTCTGGAAACACCATATATTTT. This translates into CASSLDSRSGNTIYF.

This clone was seen a single time. The chain has TRBV28 and TRBJ2-7, with 9 positions matching TRBD1. Germline V CDR1 and CDR2: MDHEN, SYDVKM. The CDR3 spans 13 residues. V gave up 6 bases and J gave up 4 bases; unmatched junction bases: 4. CDR3 amino acids: CASSSDRGYEQYF. CDR3 nucleotides: TGTGCCAGCAGCTCCGACAGGGGGTACGAGCAGTACTTC.

This sequence joins TRBV14 and TRBJ2-7; perhaps TRBD1 as D (5 bases). The V end lost 9 bases, the J end lost 3 bases, and 18 bases lay between the germline ends. This CDR3 is 14 amino acids long. Germline V lookup: CDR1 SGHDN, CDR2 FVKESK. DNA of the CDR3: TGTGCCAGTACTCAGGGCCATCGTTTCTACGAGCAGTACTTC. Translation: CASTQGHRFYEQYF.

The V gene is TRBV6-1, the J gene TRBJ2-5; maybe TRBD1 (5 bases). Germline V CDR1 and CDR2: MNHNS, SASEGT. CDR3 length: 18 residues. The V end was cut by 0 bases, the J end by 7 bases, with 24 bases between. This CDR3 is CASSEAHLSLPPQGTQYF. CDR3 nucleotides: TGTGCCAGCAGTGAAGCCCACCTATCGTTACCACCTCAGGGGACCCAGTACTTC.

V is TRBV7-3 and J is TRBJ2-7; TRBD1 matches 8 bases. V shed 2 bases and J 2 bases; nucleotides not matched to a gene: 5. The germline CDR1 and CDR2 sequences are SGHTA and FQGTGA. This CDR3 has 15 amino acids. The CDR3 nucleotides are TGTGCCAGCAGCTTAGGGGGACAGGCCACCTACGAGCAGTACTTC. It is translated as CASSLGGQATYEQYF.

This chain links TRBV18 with TRBJ2-7, with D possibly being TRBD1 (5 bases). The ends were cut back, 6 bases at V and 0 bases at J, with 18 bases in the middle. This CDR3 is 16 amino acids long. Germline V gene sequence: CDR1 KGHSH, CDR2 LQKENI. In nucleotides, the CDR3 is TGTGCCAGCTCGCCGCGACAGACCAAGAGCTCCTACGAGCAGTACTTC. This sequence encodes CASSPRQTKSSYEQYF.

This rearrangement joins TRBV5-1 to TRBJ1-4; D possibly corresponds to TRBD1 (5 bases). V lost 0 bases and J lost 7, with 13 bases in between. Looked up from germline, CDR1 is SGHRS and CDR2 is YFSETQ. There are 15 residues in the CDR3. The CDR3 reads CASSLASGISEKLFF. The CDR3 bases are TGCGCCAGCAGCTTGGCCTCAGGGATAAGTGAAAAACTGTTTTTT. Using reference TRBV5-1 and TRBJ1-4 for the parts outside the CDR3, the full variable domain is KAGVTQTPRYLIKTRGQQVTLSCSPISGHRSVSWYQQTPGQGLQFLFEYFSETQRNKGNFPGRFSGRQFSNSRSEMNVSTLELGDSALYLCASSLASGISEKLFFGSGTQLSVL.

This clone was observed once. The V and J genes are TRBV19 and TRBJ2-7; maybe TRBD1 (5 bases). V shed 1 base and J shed 2 bases, with 9 bases lying between them. Germline V gives CDR1 LNHDA, CDR2 SQIVND (reference sequence). This CDR3 is 14 amino acids long. Written as DNA, the CDR3 is TGTGCCAGTAGTATAGGTGCAGGGACCTACGAGCAGTACTTC. Translated, it gives CASSIGAGTYEQYF. Together with reference TRBV19 and TRBJ2-7, the CDR3 gives the full variable domain: DGGITQSPKYLFRKEGQNVTLSCEQNLNHDAMYWYRQDPGQGLRLIYYSQIVNDFQKGDIAEGYSVSREKKESFPLTVTSAQKNPTAFYLCASSIGAGTYEQYFGPGTRLTVT.

The CDR3 protein is CAISESGGQDTQYF. The DNA of the CDR3 is TGTGCCATCAGTGAGTCGGGGGGGCAAGATACGCAGTATTTT. The rearrangement links TRBV10-3 to TRBJ2-3; tentatively, D is TRBD2 (7 bases). The germline V and J ends were trimmed by 0 bases and 5 bases, with 9 bases remaining between them. The CDR3 is 14 residues long. The germline V gene encodes CDR1 ENHRY and CDR2 SYGVKD.

Only one count was recorded for this clone. The rearrangement uses TRBV5-1 and TRBJ2-1, with 12 bases lining up with TRBD2. CDR1 and CDR2 (germline): SGHRS, YFSETQ. The CDR3 spans 17 residues. Unmatched junction bases numbered 16, after V lost 2 bases and J lost 13 bases. This CDR3 reads CASSFTFGTSGSVRQFF. The CDR3 DNA is TGCGCCAGCAGCTTTACATTCGGGACTAGCGGGTCTGTACGTCAGTTCTTC.

V is TRBV18 and J is TRBJ1-3, with D possibly TRBD1 on 6 matching bases. Germline CDR1 reads KGHSH; CDR2 reads LQKENI. The CDR3 consists of 16 residues. The V gene lost 3 bases and the J gene lost 0 bases, with 12 bases spanning the gap. This CDR3 is CASSPGAPRSGNTIYF. Here the CDR3 DNA reads TGTGCCAGCTCACCGGGGGCCCCGCGCTCTGGAAACACCATATATTTT. Full variable domain (remainder filled in from reference TRBV18 and TRBJ1-3): NAGVMQNPRHLVRRRGQEARLRCSPMKGHSHVYWYRQLPEEGLKFMVYLQKENIIDESGMPKERFSAEFPKEGPSILRIQQVVRGDSAAYFCASSPGAPRSGNTIYFGEGSWLTVV.

The rearrangement links TRBV23-1 to TRBJ2-7; tentative D call: TRBD1 (6 bases). TRBV23-1 is recorded as an ORF, its role being uncertain. The CDR3 is 16 residues long. Trimming stripped 2 bases from V and 1 base from J, with 15 bases between. The CDR3 region is CASSQTSQGKSYEQYF. The DNA of the CDR3 is TGCGCCAGCAGTCAAACCTCACAGGGAAAGTCCTACGAGCAGTACTTC.

This clone was recorded once. The chain is built from TRBV5-1 and TRBJ2-3, with 15 bases matching TRBD2. CDR1 and CDR2 (germline): SGHRS, YFSETQ. The CDR3 covers 17 residues. With 2 bases clipped from V and 5 bases from J, the junction kept 6 bases outside the gene matches. The CDR3 reads CASSLGLAGGPGDTQYF. In DNA form, the CDR3 reads TGCGCCAGCAGCTTAGGACTAGCGGGAGGGCCGGGAGATACGCAGTATTTT.

This sequence joins TRBV7-9 and TRBJ2-7, with 9 bases fitting TRBD2. V lost 3 bases, J lost 6 bases, and 9 bases stayed unmatched. CDR1 is SEHNR, CDR2 FQNEAQ, per germline (reference sequence). The length of the CDR3 is 15 residues. CDR3 residues: CASSFRTGTSREQYF. Written as DNA, the CDR3 is TGTGCCAGCAGCTTCCGCACCGGGACTAGCCGCGAGCAGTACTTC. The entire variable domain, with the rest obtained from reference TRBV7-9 and TRBJ2-7, is as follows: DTGVSQNPRHKITKRGQNVTFRCDPISEHNRLYWYRQTLGQGPEFLTYFQNEAQLEKSRLLSDRFSAERPKGSFSTLEIQRTEQGDSAMYLCASSFRTGTSREQYFGPGTRLTVT.

The V call is TRBV19, the J call TRBJ2-7; D is perhaps TRBD2 (6 bases). Germline V gives CDR1 LNHDA, CDR2 SQIVND (reference sequence). V was cut by 6 bases and J by 2 bases, with 11 bases left in between. CDR3 size: 13 residues. The CDR3 spells CASRTGATYEQYF. The DNA of the CDR3 is TGTGCCAGTAGGACGGGAGCGACCTACGAGCAGTACTTC.

The chain recombines TRBV11-2 with TRBJ2-1, with D possibly being TRBD2 (5 bases). The CDR3 extends over 14 amino acids. Trimming stripped 5 bases from V and 3 bases from J, with 11 bases between. CDR1 is SGHAT and CDR2 is FQNNGV in the germline V gene. The CDR3 is CASSPWELYNEQFF. The CDR3, as DNA: TGTGCCAGCAGCCCCTGGGAGCTCTACAATGAGCAGTTCTTC. Full variable domain (outside the CDR3, taken from reference TRBV11-2 and TRBJ2-1): EAGVAQSPRYKIIEKRQSVAFWCNPISGHATLYWYQQILGQGPKLLIQFQNNGVVDDSQLPKDRFSAERLKGVDSTLKIQPAKLEDSAVYLCASSPWELYNEQFFGPGTRLTVL.